The 5 T cell receptor beta chains presented below share a single source sample, sequenced in a study of a mutant IDH1 vaccine in newly diagnosed glioma. The table came from immunoSEQ multiplex PCR; TCRdb's copy has only in-frame clones and leaves some out. The table shows roughly 28,000 clones, with around 80% occurring only once. Time point defined: week 23, last vaccination. Alongside topical imiquimod, each dose of vaccine comprised 300 ug of mutant IDH1 20-mer peptide. Which antigens these TCRs recognize remains unknown. Sequencing used PBMCs, obtained from a glioma patient whose treatment included an IDH1 peptide vaccine. The receptors come from a young woman with glioma.

This clone was seen a few times. This chain uses TRBV6-4 with TRBJ1-3, with 7 positions matching TRBD1. Germline V lookup: CDR1 MRHNA, CDR2 SNTAGT. V trimming: 6 bases; J trimming: 2 bases; junction bases outside the gene matches: 4. The CDR3 is 14 amino acids. The CDR3 bases are TGTGCCAGCAGCCGACAGGGCCCTGGAAACACCATATATTTT. Protein product: CASSRQGPGNTIYF.

The chain recombines TRBV7-9 with TRBJ2-7; D is unresolved. The V gene lost 4 bases and the J gene lost 3 bases, with 10 bases spanning the gap. CDR3 length: 13 amino acids. Germline CDR1 is SEHNR and CDR2 is FQNEAQ (reference sequence). CDR3 sequence (DNA): TGTGCCAGCAGCTCCGACGAGATCTACGAGCAGTACTTC. Translating gives CASSSDEIYEQYF.

The V and J genes are TRBV10-1 and TRBJ2-3; possibly TRBD1 for D (6 bases). With 6 bases removed from V and 3 bases from J, the gap between germline ends came to 10 bases. Germline V gene lookup returns CDR1 WNHNN and CDR2 SYGVQD (reference sequence). The CDR3 totals 13 residues. The CDR3 DNA is TGCGCCAGCAGAAACAGGGCAACAGATACGCAGTATTTT. Translated: CASRNRATDTQYF.

The rearrangement uses TRBV15 and TRBJ1-2; D not certain. V lost 3 bases to trimming and J lost 4 bases, with 15 bases between them. The germline gives CDR1 LNHNV, CDR2 YYDKDF (reference sequence). The CDR3 spans 15 residues. The CDR3 spells CATSSKASNSYGYTF. The CDR3 DNA reads TGTGCCACCAGCAGTAAAGCATCGAACAGCTATGGCTACACCTTC.

In this sample, this clone turned up once. CDR3 DNA: TGTGCCAGCAATCGGGCGGGGTTTAGCACAGATACGCAGTATTTT. Encoded protein: CASNRAGFSTDTQYF. The genes are TRBV28 and TRBJ2-3, with D tentatively TRBD2 (6 bases). The V end was cut by 7 bases, the J end by 0 bases, with 14 bases between. The germline V gene encodes CDR1 MDHEN and CDR2 SYDVKM. The CDR3 is 15 residues long.